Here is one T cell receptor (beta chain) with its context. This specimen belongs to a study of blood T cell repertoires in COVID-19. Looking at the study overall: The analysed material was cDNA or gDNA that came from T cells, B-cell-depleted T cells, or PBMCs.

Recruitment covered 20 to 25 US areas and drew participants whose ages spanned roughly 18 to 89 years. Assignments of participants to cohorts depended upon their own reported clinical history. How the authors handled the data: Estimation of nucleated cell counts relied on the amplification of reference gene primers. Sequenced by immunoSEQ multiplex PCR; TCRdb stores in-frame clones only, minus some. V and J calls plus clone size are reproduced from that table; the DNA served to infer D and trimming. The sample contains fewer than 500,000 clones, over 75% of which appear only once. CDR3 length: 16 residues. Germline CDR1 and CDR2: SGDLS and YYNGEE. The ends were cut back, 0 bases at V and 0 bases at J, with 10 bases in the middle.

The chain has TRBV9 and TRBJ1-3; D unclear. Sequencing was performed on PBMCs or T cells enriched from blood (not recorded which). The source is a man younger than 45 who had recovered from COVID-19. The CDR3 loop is CASSVGRVTSGNTIYF. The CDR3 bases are TGTGCCAGCAGCGTAGGCCGGGTCACCTCTGGAAACACCATATATTTT.